Sequencing of this T cell receptor beta chain was carried out in a study of T cell changes during pregnancy in multiple sclerosis. This clone was seen a single time. This table comes from immunoSEQ multiplex PCR, and its TCRdb copy is limited to in-frame clones, with some not included. The sample has 20,000 to 25,000 clones; around 89% are singletons. The junction had 10 bases not matched to a gene; V was cut back by 4 bases and J by 3 bases. The CDR3 consists of 18 residues. The germline V gene encodes CDR1 SGHTA and CDR2 FQGNSA. Sequenced here: CD8+ T cells from peripheral blood mononuclear cells, sampled in the first trimester of pregnancy. The chain couples TRBV7-2 to TRBJ2-2; 11 bases are shared with TRBD2. The sequence derives from a female donor with multiple sclerosis, enrolled in a pregnancy study. The chain's CDR3 is CASSWRTGLAVHTGELFF. CDR3 in DNA: TGTGCCAGCAGCTGGAGGACGGGACTAGCGGTACACACCGGGGAGCTGTTTTTT. Based on the CDR3 plus reference TRBV7-2 and TRBJ2-2, the full variable domain is GAGVSQSPSNKVTEKGKDVELRCDPISGHTALYWYRQSLGQGLEFLIYFQGNSAPDKSGLPSDRFSAERTGGSVSTLTIQRTQQEDSAVYLCASSWRTGLAVHTGELFFGEGSRLTVL.